This T cell receptor beta chain was found in a study of blood T cell repertoires in COVID-19. Study overall: The United States, Italy and Spain were the sources of the acute and convalescent COVID-19 samples. T cells, B-cell-depleted T cells, or PBMCs supplied cDNA or gDNA.

In the original processing: Estimation of nucleated cell counts was performed using reference gene primer amplification. Generated by immunoSEQ multiplex PCR, the TCRdb table keeps only in-frame clones and is missing some. The V and J calls and clone size were taken over from that table, and D and trimming were inferred from the DNA. The repertoire holds 200,000 or so clones, with 84% as singletons. Per the germline V gene, CDR1 is MNHNY and CDR2 is SVGAGI (reference sequence). V shed 2 bases and J shed 12 bases, with 16 bases lying between them. The CDR3 consists of 13 residues. The sequence was obtained from an older woman with acute or convalescent COVID-19. Sequenced material: peripheral blood. V usage is TRBV6-6 and J usage is TRBJ1-1; TRBD1 is a possible D gene (6 bases). Here the CDR3 reads CASSYLADSATFF. CDR3 DNA sequence: TGTGCCAGCAGTTACCTTGCGGACAGCGCGACTTTCTTT.